This T cell receptor (beta chain) was sequenced for a study of control samples from healthy donors and cancer patients. Only in-frame clones appear in the TCRdb table, and some are missing; sequencing was by immunoSEQ multiplex PCR. The table includes about 140,000 clones, 75% to 90% detected once. The CDR3 extends over 13 amino acids. Germline CDR1 LNHNV, CDR2 YYDKDF (reference sequence). V was trimmed by 8 bases and J by 0 bases, leaving 10 bases between them. The V and J genes are TRBV15 and TRBJ1-1, with D hard to call. The clonotype comes from a man younger than 40 in good health. Material: blood. CDR3 protein: CATGYGVNTEAFF. CDR3 sequence (DNA): TGTGCCACCGGTTATGGAGTGAACACTGAAGCTTTCTTT.